This TCR beta chain was captured by sequencing in a study of OX40 agonist ivuxolimab in advanced cancers. Whole-study context: Patients received ivuxolimab, an agonistic anti-OX40 (CD134) antibody. Patients received intravenous ivuxolimab every 2 weeks at 0.01 to 10 mg/kg.

Sequenced by immunoSEQ multiplex PCR; TCRdb stores in-frame clones only, minus some. The table lists 80,000 to 90,000 clones, about 86% of them singletons. Germline V gene data show CDR1 as SGDLS and CDR2 as YYNGEE. The CDR3 loop spans 16 amino acids. Trimming left V 4 bases short and J 3 bases short, with 16 bases between. The material was CD4+ or CD8+ T cells sorted from blood, obtained in a trial of the OX40 agonist ivuxolimab. This TCR came from an adult with an advanced solid tumor such as melanoma, head and neck, liver or kidney cancer. The genes are TRBV9 and TRBJ1-4; D ambiguous. This CDR3 reads CASSSQLGLANEKLFF. The DNA for the CDR3 is TGTGCCAGCAGCTCTCAACTGGGGTTGGCTAATGAAAAACTGTTTTTT.